The next 9 T cell receptor beta chains were all read from a single sample in a study of monozygotic twins with inflammatory bowel disease. TCRdb reworked the 5' RACE reads into one entry per CDR3 protein, no DNA. This sample's table has some 400,000 distinct CDR3 sequences. Sequences were obtained from blood. The receptors come from a human donor with ulcerative colitis or Crohn's disease, or a healthy co-twin of an affected twin (not recorded which).

This chain links TRBV30 with TRBJ2-1; checking the TCRdb D call of TRBD1 is not possible without DNA. Germline CDR1 and CDR2: GTSNPN and SVGIG (reference sequence). The CDR3 runs to 15 residues. Here the CDR3 reads CAWSLRGTLGNEQFF.

Here the CDR3 reads CASSTDRGTKNIQYF. This chain uses TRBV2 with TRBJ2-4; the TCRdb call, TRBD1, lacks DNA for checking. This CDR3 spans 15 amino acids. Looked up from germline, CDR1 is SNHLY and CDR2 is FYNNEI.

The chain combines TRBV2 with TRBJ2-4; there is no DNA to check the TCRdb D call of TRBD1. The germline V gene encodes CDR1 SNHLY and CDR2 FYNNEI. The CDR3 contains 14 residues. CDR3: CASKGQAAKNIQYF.

V gene TRBV7-3 combines with J gene TRBJ2-2; TCRdb returns TRBD1, unconfirmable since there is no DNA. This CDR3 contains 15 residues. CDR1 and CDR2 from the germline V gene are SGHTA and FQGTGA. CDR3 protein: CASSFAGSNTGELFF.

The genes are TRBV7-9 and TRBJ2-7; the TCRdb call, TRBD1, lacks DNA for checking. Germline V gene data show CDR1 as SEHNR and CDR2 as FQNEAQ (reference sequence). CDR3 length equals 15 residues. The CDR3 spells CASSSRDRGIYEQYF.

The chain recombines TRBV7-8 with TRBJ2-1; no DNA is available, so the TRBD2 call from TCRdb remains unchecked. The CDR3 has 16 residues. Germline-derived CDR1 and CDR2 are SGHVS and FQNEAQ. CDR3 sequence: CASSLVEGGGYNEQFF.

The J gene is TRBJ1-1, the V gene TRBV12-3 or TRBV12-4; TCRdb indicates TRBD1, and absent DNA this call remains unverified. The CDR3 extends over 12 amino acids. The CDR3 sequence is CASSSPTGGAFF.

The chain couples TRBV7-2 to TRBJ1-5; TCRdb returns TRBD1, unconfirmable since there is no DNA. The V gene's germline CDR1 is SGHTA and CDR2 FQGNSA. The CDR3 spans 13 residues. The CDR3: CASSFDKGQPQHF.

The chain couples TRBV7-3 to TRBJ2-2; there is no DNA to check the TCRdb D call of TRBD1. The germline CDR1 and CDR2 sequences are SGHTA and FQGTGA. The CDR3 extends over 14 amino acids. The CDR3 here is CASSSDRLAGELFF.